Below are 16 T cell receptor beta chains sequenced from a single sample in a study of human T cells and chemical hapten exposure. Attachment of unique molecular identifiers to individual cDNA molecules was performed in the library. TCRdb re-analysed the reads in MiXCR, keeping a single row per CDR3 protein. The table shows around 120,000 distinct CDR3 sequences, with over 7% occurring only once. Total RNA came from unfractionated whole blood. Sequencing was carried out using whole blood. Source of these receptors: a human donor in good health. Some clones in this sample may be carry-over from other donors' samples.

There are many counts of this clonotype. The chain carries TRBV4-2 and TRBJ2-5; a possible D gene is TRBD2 (6 bases). From germline, CDR1 is LGHNA and CDR2 YNFKEQ. V lost 4 bases, J lost 0 bases, and 12 bases lay in between. This CDR3 is built from 15 residues. As DNA, the CDR3 is TGTGCCAGCAGCCGTTCTCCTAGCGACCAAGAGACCCAGTACTTC. This codes for CASSRSPSDQETQYF.

This clonotype was observed at least ten times. The chain uses TRBV4-1 and TRBJ2-1; D perhaps matches TRBD2 (6 bases). This CDR3 spans 14 amino acids. V was pared by 3 bases and J by 6 bases, with 12 bases between. Germline CDR1 is MGHRA and CDR2 is YSYEKL. For the CDR3, the DNA is TGCGCCAGCAGCCATATCAGACTAGTCAATGAGCAGTTCTTC. It codes for CASSHIRLVNEQFF.

This clonotype was seen only a few times. This chain joins TRBV11-2 and TRBJ1-3; D not certain. V gave up 4 bases and J gave up 0 bases, with 10 bases separating them. Germline assignment: CDR1 SGHAT and CDR2 FQNNGV. The CDR3 has 15 residues. Here the CDR3 DNA reads TGTGCCAGCAGCTCTCAGGACCGCTCTGGAAACACCATATATTTT. The encoded protein is CASSSQDRSGNTIYF.

The chain links TRBV4-3 to TRBJ2-2; D perhaps matches TRBD1 (5 bases). Germline CDR1 LGHNA, CDR2 YSLEER. The CDR3 sequence is 15 residues long. The V end was cut by 2 bases, the J end by 1 base, with 8 bases between. The CDR3 here is CASSQQTVNTGELFF. The CDR3 DNA sequence: TGCGCCAGCAGCCAACAGACAGTGAACACCGGGGAGCTGTTTTTT.

This clonotype was picked up many times. This CDR3 is CSARVSGGAETQYF. In DNA, the CDR3 is TGCAGTGCTAGAGTTAGCGGGGGGGCCGAGACCCAGTACTTC. V and J are TRBV20-1 and TRBJ2-5; 11 nucleotides agree with TRBD2. Germline CDR1 DFQATT, CDR2 SNEGSKA (reference sequence). V trimming: 1 base; J trimming: 5 bases; junction bases outside the gene matches: 3. This CDR3 comprises 14 residues.

This rearrangement joins TRBV7-2 to TRBJ2-7, with TRBD2 identical over 7 bases. CDR1 and CDR2 (germline): SGHTA, FQGNSA. This CDR3 is 15 amino acids long. Unmatched junction bases numbered 7, after V lost 5 bases and J lost 0 bases. CDR3 residues: CASSPPGTTSYEQYF. CDR3 coding DNA: TGTGCCAGCAGCCCCCCCGGGACTACCTCCTACGAGCAGTACTTC.

There are a few counts of this clonotype. The V and J genes are TRBV5-1 and TRBJ2-5; D possibly corresponds to TRBD1 (7 bases). CDR3 length: 14 residues. Trimming cost V 4 bases and J 4 bases, with 14 bases left between them. Germline V lookup: CDR1 SGHRS, CDR2 YFSETQ. This CDR3 is CASSAGGGPETQYF. The CDR3 DNA follows: TGCGCCAGCAGCGCCGGAGGGGGCCCAGAGACCCAGTACTTC.

Ten or more counts support this clonotype. This chain joins TRBV19 and TRBJ2-2, with D perhaps TRBD1 (5 bases). V was cut by 7 bases and J by 1 base, with 19 bases left in between. Germline assignment: CDR1 LNHDA and CDR2 SQIVND (reference sequence). The CDR3 has 17 residues. In DNA, the CDR3 is TGTGCCAGTACGATCGGGTCAAGGGGCGGGAACACCGGGGAGCTGTTTTTT. As protein: CASTIGSRGGNTGELFF.

This clonotype was found a few times. This rearrangement joins TRBV20-1 to TRBJ2-1, with 7 nucleotides matching TRBD2. CDR3 length equals 15 residues. The junction had 12 bases not matched to a gene; V was cut back by 5 bases and J by 5 bases. Germline CDR1 and CDR2: DFQATT and SNEGSKA (reference sequence). CDR3 sequence (DNA): TGCAGTGCTCCAAGCGGGACCACCGATAACAATGAGCAGTTCTTC. This codes for CSAPSGTTDNNEQFF.

This clonotype was counted a few times. The V gene is TRBV25-1, the J gene TRBJ1-5, with a tentative D call TRBD1 (5 bases). Germline CDR1 is MGHDK and CDR2 is SYGVNS. The CDR3 spans 13 residues. V was trimmed by 9 bases and J by 1 base, leaving 10 bases between them. CDR3 region: CASQGASNQPQHF. The CDR3 DNA follows: TGTGCCAGTCAGGGAGCAAGCAATCAGCCCCAGCATTTT.

CDR3 DNA: TGTGCCAGTAGTATAATGGGGGGACTCGACGAGCAGTACTTC. Its translation: CASSIMGGLDEQYF. This chain connects TRBV19 to TRBJ2-7, with D perhaps matching TRBD2 (6 bases). Trimming cost V 2 bases and J 5 bases, with 13 bases left between them. The CDR3 contains 14 residues. Germline V gene lookup returns CDR1 LNHDA and CDR2 SQIVND (reference sequence).

The chain combines TRBV12-3 or TRBV12-4 with TRBJ2-4; D is unclear. Trimming pared 5 bases from V and 8 bases from J, leaving 7 bases between. The length of the CDR3 is 11 residues. CDR3 amino acids: CASSPRYIQYF. For the CDR3, the DNA is TGTGCCAGCAGTCCTAGGTACATTCAGTACTTC.

This clonotype was recorded a few times. The chain uses TRBV5-1 and TRBJ2-2; possible D gene TRBD1, 6 bases. CDR1 SGHRS and CDR2 YFSETQ come from the germline V gene. The CDR3 consists of 14 residues. V gave up 4 bases and J gave up 4 bases, with 11 bases separating them. The CDR3: CASSNRTATGELFF. The CDR3 coding sequence is TGCGCCAGCAGCAACCGGACAGCCACCGGGGAGCTGTTTTTT.

In its sample, this clonotype was seen many times. The chain uses TRBV9 and TRBJ1-6; 7 bases are a match to TRBD1. V lost 4 bases to trimming and J lost 7 bases; unmatched junction nucleotides: 2. The length of the CDR3 is 13 residues. The germline gives CDR1 SGDLS, CDR2 YYNGEE. CDR3 sequence: CASSPGGNSPLHF. In nucleotides, the CDR3 is TGTGCCAGCAGCCCAGGGGGGAATTCACCCCTCCACTTT.

This chain uses TRBV2 with TRBJ1-1; no clear D gene. The CDR3 length is 14 residues. Germline assignment: CDR1 SNHLY and CDR2 FYNNEI. Trimming took off 0 bases at V and 1 base at J, with 6 bases between the two ends. DNA for the CDR3: TGTGCCAGCAGTGAAGCAGCGGGGAACACTGAAGCTTTCTTT. Protein sequence: CASSEAAGNTEAFF.

The chain is built from TRBV5-6 and TRBJ1-4; TRBD1 agrees at 10 bases. There are 19 residues in the CDR3. The V gene end was trimmed by 4 bases and the J gene end by 2 bases; junction bases not matched to a gene: 14. Germline V gene sequence: CDR1 SGHDT, CDR2 YYEEEE. The CDR3 protein is CASSRLGRTGGSTNEKLFF. The DNA of the CDR3 is TGTGCCAGCAGCAGACTTGGGAGGACAGGGGGAAGCACTAATGAAAAACTGTTTTTT. Looking up the rest from reference TRBV5-6 and TRBJ1-4 gives the full variable domain: DAGVTQSPTHLIKTRGQQVTLRCSPKSGHDTVSWYQQALGQGPQFIFQYYEEEERQRGNFPDRFSGHQFPNYSSELNVNALLLGDSALYLCASSRLGRTGGSTNEKLFFGSGTQLSVL.